A single TCR beta chain is shown here with its context. Its antigen is not known. This sample was included in a study of cytomegalovirus exposure and HLA in healthy donors. Points from the study as a whole: Serostatus for CMV was the only available immune exposure information.

Amplification used 60 Vbeta primers and 13 Jbeta primers. Generated by immunoSEQ multiplex PCR, the TCRdb table keeps only in-frame clones and is missing some. The sample shows about 220,000 clones, about 74% of them seen only once. Trimming took off 5 bases at V and 4 bases at J, with 12 bases between the two ends. CDR3 size: 14 residues. The germline gives CDR1 LNHDA, CDR2 SQIVND (reference sequence). Sequences were obtained from PBMCs. This chain joins TRBV19 and TRBJ1-5; D remains ambiguous. The TCR originated in a woman aged 25 to 39 in good health and CMV-seronegative. For the CDR3, the DNA is TGTGCCAGTAGTTTGTACCGAGGAAATCAGCCCCAGCATTTT. Translated: CASSLYRGNQPQHF.